A selection of T cell receptor beta chains follows, all from one sample in a study of T cell changes during pregnancy in multiple sclerosis. Generated by immunoSEQ multiplex PCR, the TCRdb table keeps only in-frame clones and is missing some. Of tens of thousands of clones listed, approximately 89% are singletons. Material: CD4+ T cells from peripheral blood mononuclear cells, obtained after pregnancy. Source of these receptors: a female donor in good health, enrolled as a control in a pregnancy study. The CDR3 runs from the conserved cysteine through the conserved F or W. The D gene is left open where the match is weak. Clone size appears in some rows only: once, few, many, or a class for an expanded clone.

D	V	size	J	length	DNA	CDR3
-	TRBV7-9	-	TRBJ2-7	12	TGTGCCAGCAGCTTAGCAGGGAGCGAGCAGTACTTC	CASSLAGSEQYF
-	TRBV4-3	-	TRBJ1-5	16	TGCGCCAGCAGCCAAGCCTGGGGAGGGGCTCATCAGCCCCAGCATTTT	CASSQAWGGAHQPQHF
TRBD1	TRBV7-9	-	TRBJ1-2	14	TGTGCCAGCAGCAGCCCCGACAGGGTCTATGGCTACACCTTC	CASSSPDRVYGYTF
TRBD1	TRBV10-3	-	TRBJ1-3	14	TGTGCCATCAGGCGGGACAGGGGGGGAAACACCATATATTTT	CAIRRDRGGNTIYF
TRBD2	TRBV5-4	-	TRBJ2-1	15	TGTGCCAGCATGACGTTTCTGGGGACTAACAATGAGCAGTTCTTC	CASMTFLGTNNEQFF
TRBD2	TRBV7-9	-	TRBJ2-7	19	TGTGCCAGCAGCCCCCTTGGGGGGCGGGAGGGCCGGGGCTCCTACGAGCAGTACTTC	CASSPLGGREGRGSYEQYF
TRBD1	TRBV2	-	TRBJ1-2	15	TGTGCCAGCAGTGGCACAGGGGGCTTATCGATGGGCTACACCTTC	CASSGTGGLSMGYTF
-	TRBV5-1	-	TRBJ2-2	15	TGCGCCACCGGGATCAGGGGCGAGAACACCGGGGAGCTGTTTTTT	CATGIRGENTGELFF
TRBD1	TRBV19	-	TRBJ1-4	18	TGTGCCAGTAGTCGAAGACAGGGAGGCTCACGTTTAAATGAAAAACTGTTTTTT	CASSRRQGGSRLNEKLFF
TRBD1	TRBV11-2	-	TRBJ1-6	17	TGTGCCAGCAGCTTAAAGGGGCAGGGGGCTAACAATTCACCCCTCCACTTT	CASSLKGQGANNSPLHF
TRBD1	TRBV7-9	-	TRBJ1-4	18	TGTGCCAGCAGCTTAGCGGCAGGACAGGGGACCCTTAATGAAAAACTGTTTTTT	CASSLAAGQGTLNEKLFF
-	TRBV7-9	-	TRBJ1-1	15	TGTGCCAGCAGCCCCCGATCAGGGGAGAACACTGAAGCTTTCTTT	CASSPRSGENTEAFF
TRBD2	TRBV9	-	TRBJ2-1	14	TGTGCCAGCAGCGTAGATGGGAGGGGAGGTGAGCAGTTCTTC	CASSVDGRGGEQFF
-	TRBV5-1	-	TRBJ2-3	14	TGCGCCAGCAGCTTGACAGGGATGGGAGATACGCAGTATTTT	CASSLTGMGDTQYF
-	TRBV7-9	-	TRBJ2-2	14	TGTGCCAGCAGCTTGGACAGGAACACCGGGGAGCTGTTTTTT	CASSLDRNTGELFF
TRBD2	TRBV28	-	TRBJ2-1	17	TGTGCCAGCAGTTCACCCTCCCTAGCGGGAAGATACAATGAGCAGTTCTTC	CASSSPSLAGRYNEQFF
-	TRBV6-5	-	TRBJ1-2	14	TGTGCCAGCAGAAAGGACAGTTACAACTATGGCTACACCTTC	CASRKDSYNYGYTF
TRBD2	TRBV6-4	-	TRBJ2-1	16	TGTGCCAGCAGTGACTCCGCGGGGGGGTACTACAATGAGCAGTTCTTC	CASSDSAGGYYNEQFF
TRBD1	TRBV5-6	few	TRBJ1-6	15	TGTGCCAGCAGCGTTCGGGGACAGGGTATTTCACCCCTCCACTTT	CASSVRGQGISPLHF
-	TRBV7-2	-	TRBJ2-7	16	TGTGCCAGCAGCAAAGGGGGTGAGGCCGCGGGCTACGAGCAGTACTTC	CASSKGGEAAGYEQYF
TRBD1	TRBV4-1	-	TRBJ1-1	13	TGCGCCAGCAGCCCTACTCCGGGACAGTGGGCTTTCTTT	CASSPTPGQWAFF
-	TRBV18	-	TRBJ2-5	13	TGTGCCAGCTCATCGAACTACCAAGAGACCCAGTACTTC	CASSSNYQETQYF
TRBD2	TRBV28	-	TRBJ2-5	16	TGTGCCAGCAGTCCCCTAGGCGGGAGGGCCGGTGAGACCCAGTACTTC	CASSPLGGRAGETQYF
TRBD1	TRBV19	-	TRBJ2-7	15	TGTGCCAGTAGTATAGGACAGGGGCCCTCCTACGAGCAGTACTTC	CASSIGQGPSYEQYF
TRBD2	TRBV7-2	-	TRBJ2-2	16	TGTGCCAGCAGCTTAGTAGCGGGAGATACAGCCGGGGAGCTGTTTTTT	CASSLVAGDTAGELFF
TRBD2	TRBV5-1	-	TRBJ2-5	16	TGCGCCAGCAGCACGGGACTAGCGGGAGTTGCGGAGACCCAGTACTTC	CASSTGLAGVAETQYF
TRBD2	TRBV29-1	-	TRBJ2-1	14	TGCAGCGCCGAGCGGGGGGCGGGCTACAATGAGCAGTTCTTC	CSAERGAGYNEQFF
-	TRBV2	few	TRBJ1-3	13	TGTGCCAGCAGGCTCGAGGGTGGAAACACCATATATTTT	CASRLEGGNTIYF
TRBD1	TRBV7-2	-	TRBJ1-4	15	TGTGCCAGCAGATTGCAGGGGGCGGATAATGAAAAACTGTTTTTT	CASRLQGADNEKLFF
TRBD1	TRBV11-2	-	TRBJ2-7	14	TGTGCCAGCAGCTTATTGGCAGGGGGATACGAGCAGTACTTC	CASSLLAGGYEQYF
TRBD1	TRBV19	-	TRBJ1-1	14	TGTGCCAGTAGGAAGGGACAGCCGAACACTGAAGCTTTCTTT	CASRKGQPNTEAFF
-	TRBV7-2	-	TRBJ2-7	13	TGTGCCAGCAGCCCAGGACTCTCTCCGGAGCAGTACTTC	CASSPGLSPEQYF
-	TRBV10-3	-	TRBJ2-1	14	TGTGCCATCACCCGAGGGGGAGTTAGCAATGAGCAGTTCTTC	CAITRGGVSNEQFF
TRBD2	TRBV11-2	-	TRBJ2-1	16	TGTGCCAGCAGCTTAGTGGGGACGGGGCTAGCGGGTGAGCAGTTCTTC	CASSLVGTGLAGEQFF
-	TRBV29-1	few	TRBJ1-1	13	TGCAGCGTACGGAGTCCGATGAACACTGAAGCTTTCTTT	CSVRSPMNTEAFF
TRBD2	TRBV7-2	-	TRBJ2-3	16	TGTGCCAGCAGCTCACCCGGGACTAGCGTTACAGATACGCAGTATTTT	CASSSPGTSVTDTQYF
TRBD2	TRBV7-9	-	TRBJ2-1	18	TGTGCCAGCAGCCCCCCGAGGCGAGCGGGGGGGCCGGGCAATGAGCAGTTCTTC	CASSPPRRAGGPGNEQFF
-	TRBV30	-	TRBJ2-3	13	TGTGCCTCCCGACGGGAGTACACAGATACGCAGTATTTT	CASRREYTDTQYF
TRBD1	TRBV4-1	-	TRBJ1-1	13	TGCGCCAGCAGCCAAGACCCGGACAGGGAAGCTTTCTTT	CASSQDPDREAFF
-	TRBV7-2	few	TRBJ1-3	17	TGTGCCAGCAGCCCACACGGGGGGGAGACCTCTGGAAACACCATATATTTT	CASSPHGGETSGNTIYF
-	TRBV18	-	TRBJ2-5	13	TGTGCCAGCTCCGGGACACTCCAAGAGACCCAGTACTTC	CASSGTLQETQYF
TRBD1	TRBV7-9	-	TRBJ2-1	16	TGTGCCAGCAGCTTAGCGATCCGGGACAGGGGGAATGAGCAGTTCTTC	CASSLAIRDRGNEQFF
TRBD1	TRBV9	-	TRBJ2-7	14	TGTGCCAGCAGCGCCGGGGACAGAAACTACGAGCAGTACTTC	CASSAGDRNYEQYF
-	TRBV19	-	TRBJ2-5	16	TGTGCCAGTAGTATAGATCTTGCGGGGTTCCAAGAGACCCAGTACTTC	CASSIDLAGFQETQYF
-	TRBV7-9	-	TRBJ2-1	16	TGTGCCAGCAGCTTAGGACCCATAGCGCCCTACAATGAGCAGTTCTTC	CASSLGPIAPYNEQFF
-	TRBV18	-	TRBJ2-5	14	TGTGCCAGCTCACGAGCAGGGATTCAAGAGACCCAGTACTTC	CASSRAGIQETQYF